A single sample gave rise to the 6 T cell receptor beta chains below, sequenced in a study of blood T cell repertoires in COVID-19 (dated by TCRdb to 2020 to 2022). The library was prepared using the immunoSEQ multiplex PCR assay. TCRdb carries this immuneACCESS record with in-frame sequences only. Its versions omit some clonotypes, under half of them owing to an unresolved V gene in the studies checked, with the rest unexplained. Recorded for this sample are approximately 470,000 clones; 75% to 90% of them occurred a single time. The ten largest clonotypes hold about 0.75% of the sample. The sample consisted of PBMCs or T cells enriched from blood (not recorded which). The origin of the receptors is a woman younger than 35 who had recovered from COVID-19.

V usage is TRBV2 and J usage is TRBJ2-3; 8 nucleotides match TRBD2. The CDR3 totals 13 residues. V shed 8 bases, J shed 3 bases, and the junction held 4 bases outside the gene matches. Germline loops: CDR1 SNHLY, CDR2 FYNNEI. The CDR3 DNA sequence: TGTGCCAGCCGGGGGGGATGGACAGATACGCAGTATTTT. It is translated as CASRGGWTDTQYF.

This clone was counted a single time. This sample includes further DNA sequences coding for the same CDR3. Here the CDR3 reads CASRDRDQPQHF. In nucleotides, the CDR3 is TGTGCCAGCCGGGACAGGGATCAGCCCCAGCATTTT. The chain carries TRBV19 and TRBJ1-5; TRBD1 matches at 9 bases. Trimming at V came to 9 bases and at J to 5 bases, leaving 2 bases not matched to a gene. Per the germline V gene, CDR1 is LNHDA and CDR2 is SQIVND (reference sequence). The CDR3 is 12 amino acids.

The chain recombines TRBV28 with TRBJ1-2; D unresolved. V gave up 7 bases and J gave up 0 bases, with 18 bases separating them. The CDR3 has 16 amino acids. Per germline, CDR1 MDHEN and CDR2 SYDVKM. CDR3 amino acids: CASNSPWRNSNYGYTF. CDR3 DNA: TGTGCCAGCAATTCCCCGTGGAGGAACTCTAACTATGGCTACACCTTC.

This CDR3 is CASSLERVRETQYF. CDR3 bases: TGCGCCAGCAGCTTGGAGCGGGTTCGGGAGACCCAGTACTTC. The chain links TRBV5-1 to TRBJ2-5; a possible D gene is TRBD2 (6 bases). CDR1 SGHRS and CDR2 YFSETQ come from the germline V gene. The ends were cut back, 0 bases at V and 5 bases at J, with 11 bases in the middle. This CDR3 comprises 14 residues.

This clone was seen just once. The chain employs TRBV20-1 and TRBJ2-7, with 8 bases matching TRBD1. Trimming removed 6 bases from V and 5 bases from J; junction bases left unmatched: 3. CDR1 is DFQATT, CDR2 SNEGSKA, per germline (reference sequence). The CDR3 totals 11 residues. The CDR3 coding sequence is TGCAGTGCGGACAGGGTAGACGAGCAGTACTTC. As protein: CSADRVDEQYF.

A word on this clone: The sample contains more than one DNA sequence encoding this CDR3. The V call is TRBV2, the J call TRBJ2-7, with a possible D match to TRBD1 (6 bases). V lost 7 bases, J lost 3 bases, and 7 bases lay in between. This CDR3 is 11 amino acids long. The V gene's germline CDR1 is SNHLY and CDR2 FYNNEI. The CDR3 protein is CASIQGYEQYF. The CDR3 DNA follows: TGTGCCAGCATACAGGGCTACGAGCAGTACTTC.